The rows below give T cell receptor beta chains drawn from one sample of a study of breast tumors, draining lymph nodes, adjacent tissues. TCRdb recomputed calls from the multiplex PCR reads with MiXCR, one row per CDR3 protein. Seen here are 150,000 to 200,000 distinct CDR3 sequences, more than 25% observed once, and the top ten hold approximately 3.9%. Specimen: axillary lymph node tissue. All receptors derive from a female donor with breast cancer. Some clones in this sample may be carry-over from other donors' samples. Both conserved end residues are part of each CDR3. A D gene is named only where the DNA matches it firmly. Some rows mark clone size as missing; the rest say once, few, many or name a class of expanded clone.

V gene	J gene	D gene	clone size	CDR3 protein	CDR3 DNA
TRBV24-1	TRBJ2-1	-	many	CATSVPGKGIHEQFF	TGTGCCACCAGTGTCCCTGGCAAGGGCATCCATGAGCAGTTCTTC
TRBV6-6	TRBJ1-2	-	few	CASATGWGNYGYTF	TGTGCCAGCGCCACGGGGTGGGGCAACTATGGCTACACCTTC
TRBV20-1	TRBJ2-3	-	many	CSASRTISTDTQYF	TGCAGTGCTTCCCGGACTATTAGCACAGATACGCAGTATTTT
TRBV4-3	TRBJ2-7	-	once	CACSQGVSYEQYF	TGCGCCTGCAGCCAAGGGGTTTCCTACGAGCAGTACTTC
TRBV5-4	TRBJ2-5	TRBD1	many	CASSDIRGLQETQYF	TGTGCCAGCAGCGATATCAGGGGGCTGCAAGAGACCCAGTACTTC
TRBV20-1	TRBJ1-5	-	many	CSASRAGSNQPQHF	TGCAGTGCTTCCCGAGCGGGGAGCAATCAGCCCCAGCATTTT
TRBV7-6	TRBJ2-6	TRBD2	-	CASSLWTSGGANVLTF	TGTGCCAGCAGCCTATGGACTAGCGGGGGGGCCAACGTCCTGACTTTC
TRBV6-2/TRBV6-3	TRBJ2-7	-	many	CASSYKVATEQYF	TGTGCCAGCAGTTACAAAGTAGCGACGGAGCAGTACTTC
TRBV11-2	TRBJ2-1	-	-	CASSLLLTVYNEQLF	TGTGCCAGCAGCTTGTTGCTAACCGTATACAATGAGCAGCTCTTC
TRBV7-2	TRBJ2-2	-	-	CACSLFSTGELFF	TGTGCCTGCAGCTTATTTTCCACCGGGGAGCTGTTTTTT
TRBV5-6	TRBJ1-2	TRBD1	once	CASSSKRQGATGGYTF	TGTGCCAGCAGCTCTAAGCGACAGGGGGCGACGGGTGGCTACACCTTC
TRBV5-1	TRBJ2-7	TRBD2	many	CASSLLLAGYTYEQYF	TGCGCCAGCAGCTTGCTGTTAGCGGGGTATACCTACGAGCAGTACTTC
TRBV27	TRBJ2-7	-	once	CASRTREPSYEQYF	TGTGCCAGCAGGACCAGGGAGCCTTCCTACGAGCAGTACTTC
TRBV3-1	TRBJ1-2	-	many	CASSLGGQPYGYTF	TGTGCCAGCAGCTTGGGGGGCCAGCCTTATGGCTACACCTTC
TRBV4-1	TRBJ2-6	TRBD2	many	CASSHPGGGFGANVLTF	TGCGCCAGCAGCCATCCCGGGGGAGGGTTTGGGGCCAACGTCCTGACTTTC
TRBV19	TRBJ2-4	TRBD2	-	CASSILGGGKNIQYF	TGTGCCAGTAGTATATTGGGGGGGGGAAAAAACATTCAGTACTTC
TRBV18	TRBJ1-2	-	many	CASSPLQRREGYTF	TGTGCCAGCTCACCACTGCAAAGAAGAGAGGGCTACACCTTC
TRBV7-8	TRBJ1-4	-	-	CASSVTTNEKLFF	TGTGCCAGCAGCGTCACAACTAATGAAAAACTGTTTTTT
TRBV9	TRBJ2-3	-	many	CASSVAPRTDTQYF	TGTGCCAGCAGCGTAGCTCCCAGAACAGATACGCAGTATTTT
TRBV7-9	TRBJ2-7	-	many	CASSPNLRTGHEQYF	TGTGCCAGCAGCCCGAACCTGCGGACCGGCCACGAGCAGTACTTC
TRBV3-1	TRBJ2-1	-	few	CASSQEVTRQLDEQFF	TGTGCCAGCAGCCAAGAGGTGACCCGACAATTGGATGAGCAGTTCTTC
TRBV18	TRBJ1-2	TRBD1	once	CASSPGPGRGEYSYTF	TGTGCCAGCTCACCGGGCCCGGGCAGGGGGGAATATAGCTACACCTTC
TRBV2	TRBJ1-5	-	-	CASSGAGVNSNQPQHF	TGTGCCAGCAGTGGTGCAGGGGTCAATAGCAATCAGCCCCAGCATTTC
TRBV19	TRBJ2-7	TRBD2	many	CATRSAGLDYEQYF	TGTGCCACTAGGTCAGCGGGACTCGACTACGAGCAGTACTTC
TRBV7-4	TRBJ2-7	-	many	CASSLGPRITYEQYF	TGTGCCAGCAGCTTAGGCCCACGGATAACCTACGAGCAGTACTTC
TRBV15	TRBJ1-2	-	-	CATSRDLGGGNYGYAF	TGTGCCACCAGCAGAGATCTGGGAGGGGGGAACTATGGCTACGCCTTC
TRBV7-9	TRBJ2-6	-	many	CASSLAGANVLTF	TGTGCCAGCAGCTTAGCGGGGGCCAACGTCCTGACTTTC
TRBV28	TRBJ2-5	-	-	CASSSRGPGETQYF	TGTGCCAGCAGTTCTCGGGGGCCGGGAGAGACCCAGTACTTC
TRBV6-1	TRBJ2-3	-	many	CASSETAIPSTDTQYF	TGTGCCAGCAGTGAAACAGCTATTCCTAGCACAGATACGCAGTATTTT
TRBV7-2	TRBJ2-7	TRBD2	-	CASGLGAAGDF	TGTGCCAGCGGTCTCGGGGCGGCGGGGGACTTC
TRBV20-1	TRBJ2-5	-	-	CSPDSVAGLATQYF	TGCAGTCCCGATTCGGTAGCAGGGTTAGCGACCCAGTACTTC
TRBV6-2/TRBV6-3	TRBJ2-3	-	many	CASTSGRSGTQYF	TGTGCCAGCACCTCGGGCAGGTCGGGTACGCAGTATTTT
TRBV18	TRBJ1-2	-	-	CASSRGANYGHTF	TGTGCCAGCTCCCGGGGGGCTAACTATGGCCACACCTTC
TRBV20-1	TRBJ1-6	TRBD1	-	CSELVDGDSRNSPLHF	TGCAGTGAGCTCGTAGACGGGGACAGTCGCAATTCACCCCTCCACTTT
TRBV28	TRBJ1-2	-	many	CASSLSGTSNYSYTF	TGTGCCAGCAGTTTATCCGGTACTAGTAACTATAGCTACACCTTC
TRBV6-2/TRBV6-3	TRBJ2-1	TRBD2	few	CASTEGGLARNNEQFF	TGTGCCAGCACCGAAGGGGGACTAGCGAGGAACAATGAGCAGTTCTTC
TRBV18	TRBJ1-3	-	many	CASSPPGLAAGNTIYF	TGTGCCAGCTCACCTCCGGGACTGGCGGCTGGAAACACCATATATTTT
TRBV12-3/TRBV12-4	TRBJ2-3	-	many	CASSLRATDTQYF	TGTGCCAGCAGTTTGAGAGCGACAGATACGCAGTATTTT
TRBV4-3	TRBJ1-2	-	many	CASSPGTGNYGYTF	TGCGCCAGCAGCCCCGGGACGGGGAACTATGGCTACACCTTC
TRBV12-3/TRBV12-4	TRBJ2-5	TRBD2	few	CASSDGGGETQYF	TGTGCCAGCAGTGACGGGGGAGGGGAGACCCAGTACTTC
TRBV15	TRBJ2-1	-	many	CATSRDIGRLQFF	TGTGCCACCAGCAGAGATATAGGAAGGCTTCAGTTCTTC
TRBV5-5	TRBJ1-6	-	once	CASSLEGSPLHF	TGTGCCAGCAGCTTGGAGGGTTCACCCCTCCACTTT
TRBV20-1	TRBJ2-4	-	many	CSAVRPPKGAKNIQYF	TGCAGTGCCGTCAGGCCCCCAAAGGGAGCCAAAAACATTCAGTACTTC
TRBV27	TRBJ2-7	-	many	CASSFRQGSYEQYF	TGTGCCAGCAGTTTTAGGCAGGGAAGCTACGAGCAGTACTTC